This is a list of T cell receptor beta chains from one sample in a study of T-cell memory formation after mild COVID-19. TCRdb ran MiXCR on the 5' RACE reads and lists one entry per CDR3 protein. The table shows a few hundred thousand distinct CDR3 sequences, with under 25% occurring only once. Material for sequencing was PBMCs or a T cell subset sorted from them (not recorded which). Receptor source: an adult woman who had mild COVID-19 (a few samples of this study predate the infection). Cell type and time point are not known. Each CDR3 is given with its conserved first and last residue. The order of the fields is V gene, CDR3 length, clone size, D gene, J gene, CDR3 protein, CDR3 DNA. The D gene is left open where the match is weak. Not every row has a clone size; where given, it reads once, few, many or a size class.

>TRBV6-6|13|few|-|TRBJ2-7
CASSYLSSYEQYF
TGTGCCAGCAGTTACTTGAGCTCCTACGAGCAGTACTTC
>TRBV7-9|18|few|-|TRBJ2-5
CASSFISKTGGGEETQYF
TGTGCCAGCAGCTTCATATCGAAGACAGGTGGGGGGGAGGAGACCCAGTACTTC
>TRBV7-8|13|few|-|TRBJ2-5
CASSIDDEETQYF
TGTGCCAGCTCAATTGATGATGAGGAGACCCAGTACTTC
>TRBV5-1|15|-|TRBD1|TRBJ1-2
CASSFRQGVNYGYTF
TGCGCCAGCAGCTTCCGACAGGGGGTCAACTATGGCTACACCTTC
>TRBV12-3/TRBV12-4|15|-|-|TRBJ2-1
CASSTVAGSRNEQFF
TGTGCCAGCAGTACCGTAGCTGGGTCTAGAAATGAGCAGTTCTTC
>TRBV7-9|17|few|-|TRBJ1-2
CASSLVGPGESNYGYTF
TGTGCCAGCAGCTTAGTGGGACCGGGCGAATCCAACTATGGCTACACCTTC
>TRBV6-1|15|-|-|TRBJ2-2
CASGGRLGNTGELFF
TGTGCCAGCGGAGGGAGGCTGGGAAACACCGGGGAGCTGTTTTTT
>TRBV30|16|-|-|TRBJ2-4
CAWSVQLAGAKNIQYF
TGTGCCTGGAGTGTACAGTTGGCCGGGGCCAAAAACATTCAGTACTTC
>TRBV20-1|14|-|-|TRBJ2-1
CSARGLAVYNEQFF
TGCAGTGCTAGAGGGCTAGCAGTTTACAATGAGCAGTTCTTC
>TRBV5-4|15|few|-|TRBJ2-7
CASSSPGRLSYEQYF
TGTGCCAGCAGTTCCCCGGGACGGCTTTCCTACGAGCAGTACTTC
>TRBV10-3|14|many|TRBD1|TRBJ2-1
CAAAPWDRLNEQFF
TGTGCCGCCGCCCCATGGGACAGGCTAAATGAGCAGTTCTTC
>TRBV7-3|15|-|TRBD1|TRBJ2-2
CASSLQGSNTGELFF
TGTGCCAGCAGCCTACAGGGGTCCAACACCGGGGAGCTGTTTTTT
>TRBV5-1|15|many|-|TRBJ2-2
CASSLASANTGELFF
TGCGCCAGCAGTTTGGCAAGTGCGAACACCGGGGAGCTGTTTTTT
>TRBV30|15|few|-|TRBJ2-5
CAWSVIGNPRETQYF
TGTGCCTGGAGTGTAATTGGCAACCCGAGGGAGACCCAGTACTTC
>TRBV5-1|14|few|-|TRBJ2-1
CASSPQSSYNEQFF
TGCGCCAGCAGCCCACAAAGCTCCTACAATGAGCAGTTCTTC
>TRBV24-1|13|few|-|TRBJ1-1
CATSDLGGTEAFF
TGTGCCACCAGTGATTTGGGCGGCACTGAAGCTTTCTTT
>TRBV20-1|12|few|TRBD2|TRBJ2-3
CSRGVTTDTQYF
TGCTCTCGGGGGGTGACCACAGATACGCAGTATTTT
>TRBV27|14|-|-|TRBJ1-2
CASSQLNHLYGYTF
TGTGCCAGCAGTCAATTGAACCACCTCTATGGCTACACCTTC
>TRBV27|14|few|TRBD2|TRBJ2-7
CASSVWGGTYEQYF
TGTGCCAGCAGTGTCTGGGGGGGGACCTACGAGCAGTACTTC
>TRBV7-8|16|-|TRBD1|TRBJ2-3
CASSLADRGRTDTQYF
TGTGCCAGCAGCTTAGCGGACAGGGGGCGAACAGATACGCAGTATTTT
>TRBV20-1|15|few|TRBD1|TRBJ2-4
CSARVTGEIKNIQYF
TGCAGTGCTAGAGTGACAGGGGAAATTAAAAACATTCAGTACTTC
>TRBV29-1|10|-|-|TRBJ2-1
CSVPRIEQFF
TGCAGCGTCCCCAGGATTGAGCAGTTCTTC
>TRBV18|14|-|-|TRBJ2-3
CASSPATLLGTQYF
TGTGCCAGCTCACCTGCCACCCTACTAGGTACGCAGTATTTT
>TRBV7-3|14|-|TRBD1|TRBJ2-1
CASSSQGVDRRGFF
TGTGCCAGCAGCTCACAGGGGGTCGATCGCCGGGGGTTCTTC
>TRBV4-1|14|few|-|TRBJ1-1
CASSQPGTNTEAFF
TGCGCCAGCAGCCAACCGGGAACTAACACTGAAGCTTTCTTT
>TRBV7-2|16|few|-|TRBJ2-1
CASSERGGRTLNEQFF
TGTGCCAGCAGCGAGAGGGGGGGCCGGACCCTCAATGAGCAGTTCTTC
>TRBV7-9|14|few|TRBD1|TRBJ2-7
CASSLTTGNHEQYF
TGTGCCAGCAGCTTAACGACAGGGAACCACGAGCAGTACTTC
>TRBV21-1|15|-|-|TRBJ2-2
CASSKGGAYTGELFF
TGTGCCAGCAGCAAAGGGGGTGCGTACACCGGGGAGCTGTTTTTT
>TRBV24-1|13|-|-|TRBJ1-1
CATSDFIGTEAFF
TGTGCCACCAGTGATTTCATCGGGACTGAAGCTTTCTTT
>TRBV24-1|14|-|-|TRBJ2-3
CATSDSGLPATQYF
TGTGCCACCAGTGACTCGGGACTCCCGGCTACGCAGTATTTT
>TRBV14|16|-|-|TRBJ2-7
CASSHRNSVWSYEQYF
TGTGCCAGCAGCCACCGAAACAGCGTTTGGTCCTACGAGCAGTACTTC
>TRBV12-3/TRBV12-4|14|-|-|TRBJ2-1
CASSLTRGANEQFF
TGTGCCAGCAGTTTGACTAGAGGGGCGAATGAGCAGTTCTTC
>TRBV5-1|12|-|-|TRBJ1-2
CASSGTTAIYTF
TGCGCCAGCAGCGGGACAACTGCCATCTACACCTTC
>TRBV27|14|-|-|TRBJ2-1
CASSLAVVGNEQFF
TGTGCCAGCAGTTTGGCGGTAGTCGGTAATGAGCAGTTCTTC
>TRBV20-1|14|-|-|TRBJ1-1
CSAVRALGMGRGFF
TGCAGTGCGGTCCGGGCATTAGGGATGGGAAGGGGTTTCTTT
>TRBV4-2|16|few|-|TRBJ2-7
CASSQNLDSPSYEQYF
TGTGCCAGCAGCCAAAACTTGGACAGCCCTTCCTACGAGCAGTACTTC
>TRBV4-1|16|-|-|TRBJ2-7
CASSHKIPGVFDEQYF
TGCGCCAGCAGTCACAAGATTCCAGGGGTCTTCGACGAGCAGTACTTC
>TRBV24-1|13|-|TRBD2|TRBJ2-2
CATSGRIAGELFF
TGTGCCACCAGCGGGAGGATCGCCGGGGAGCTGTTTTTT
>TRBV6-2/TRBV6-3|14|-|TRBD2|TRBJ2-5
CASSTLAAWKTQYF
TGTGCCAGCAGCACTCTAGCGGCTTGGAAGACCCAGTACTTC
>TRBV4-1|13|-|-|TRBJ1-2
CASSQDDDPAGTF
TGCGCCAGCAGCCAAGATGATGACCCGGCGGGCACCTTC